The 28 T cell receptor beta chains below come from one sample, sequenced in a study of cytomegalovirus exposure and HLA in healthy donors. The PCR was carried out with 60 Vbeta primers and 13 Jbeta primers. The data were produced by immunoSEQ multiplex PCR, yet TCRdb's version contains in-frame clones alone and is incomplete. Of approximately 170,000 clones listed, about 80% are singletons. The sample taken for sequencing was PBMCs. These receptors were taken from a man in his forties or fifties in good health and CMV-seronegative.

This sequence joins TRBV28 and TRBJ1-2, with TRBD1 matching over 7 bases. Germline CDR1 MDHEN, CDR2 SYDVKM. The ends lost 6 bases at V and 2 bases at J; junction bases unmatched: 3. The CDR3 has 13 residues. In DNA form, the CDR3 reads TGTGCCAGCAGCTCGGGACAGAACTATGGCTACACCTTC. This gives the protein CASSSGQNYGYTF.

The rearrangement uses TRBV7-2 and TRBJ1-3; weak D call: TRBD1 (5 bases). Trimming removed 5 bases from V and 9 bases from J, with 20 bases in between. The CDR3 totals 15 residues. CDR1 and CDR2 (germline): SGHTA, FQGNSA. The CDR3 DNA is TGTGCCAGCAGCCCCGGCGGCAGGGAGGGGAGCACCATATATTTT. It codes for CASSPGGREGSTIYF.

The gene calls are TRBV6-1 and TRBJ2-5; 7 positions agree with TRBD1. Unmatched junction bases numbered 3, after V lost 3 bases and J lost 2 bases. Germline V gene data show CDR1 as MNHNS and CDR2 as SASEGT. This CDR3 spans 14 amino acids. Here the CDR3 reads CASSERTGQETQYF. The CDR3 DNA reads TGTGCCAGCAGTGAGAGGACAGGTCAAGAGACCCAGTACTTC.

Points on this clone: Other DNA sequences from this sample encode an identical CDR3 as well. This chain links TRBV27 with TRBJ2-3, with D perhaps TRBD2 (6 bases). Trimming removed 6 bases from V and 3 bases from J, with 7 bases in between. CDR1 and CDR2 (germline): MNHEY, SMNVEV (reference sequence). This CDR3 has 12 amino acids. CDR3 nucleotide sequence: TGTGCCAGCAGGACTAGAACAGATACGCAGTATTTT. Its translation is CASRTRTDTQYF.

This clone has only a few counts. This chain joins TRBV18 and TRBJ1-4; no firm D call. Per the germline V gene, CDR1 is KGHSH and CDR2 is LQKENI. This CDR3 is built from 16 residues. Trimming pared 4 bases from V and 2 bases from J, leaving 14 bases between. This CDR3 reads CASSREGSATNEKLFF. The CDR3 coding sequence is TGTGCCAGCTCACGCGAGGGCTCGGCCACTAATGAAAAACTGTTTTTT.

CDR3 amino acids: CASSVASGTNTGELFF. Here the CDR3 DNA reads TGTGCCAGCAGCGTCGCTAGCGGGACGAACACCGGGGAGCTGTTTTTT. The chain recombines TRBV9 with TRBJ2-2; TRBD2 aligns across 9 bases. V shed 2 bases, J shed 0 bases, and the junction held 2 bases outside the gene matches. Germline values: CDR1 SGDLS, CDR2 YYNGEE. The CDR3 loop spans 16 amino acids.

The rearrangement links TRBV7-3 to TRBJ2-3, with D hard to call. The CDR3 spans 15 residues. The germline V and J ends were trimmed by 3 bases and 1 base, with 11 bases remaining between them. Looked up from germline, CDR1 is SGHTA and CDR2 is FQGTGA. CDR3 nucleotide sequence: TGTGCCAGCAGCTTTGGGCAGACCCGCACAGATACGCAGTATTTT. Translated, it gives CASSFGQTRTDTQYF.

V and J are TRBV7-6 and TRBJ2-7, with a weak D call TRBD1 (6 bases). Trimming took 5 bases from V and 6 from J, leaving 17 bases between them. From germline, CDR1 is SGHVS and CDR2 FNYEAQ. The CDR3 has 14 amino acids. The CDR3 loop reads CASSPRQEVVEQYF. CDR3 DNA: TGTGCCAGCAGCCCTCGACAGGAGGTGGTCGAGCAGTACTTC.

This clone occurred a few times. The chain joins TRBV2 to TRBJ1-6; D is ambiguous. The V end was cut by 6 bases, the J end by 0 bases, with 12 bases between. CDR1 is SNHLY, CDR2 FYNNEI, per germline. There are 16 residues in the CDR3. CDR3 nucleotides: TGTGCCAGCAGGAGGGATAACTACTCCTATAATTCACCCCTCCACTTT. This gives the protein CASRRDNYSYNSPLHF.

This clone has more than one count but fewer than ten. The chain is built from TRBV13 and TRBJ2-2, with TRBD1 identical over 8 bases. The germline V gene encodes CDR1 PRHDT and CDR2 FYEKMQ (reference sequence). There are 15 residues in the CDR3. V dropped 3 bases and J dropped 4; count of bases not matched to a gene: 4. The CDR3 DNA reads TGTGCCAGCAGCTTCGGACAGGGATCCACCGGGGAGCTGTTTTTT. This sequence encodes CASSFGQGSTGELFF.

The chain is built from TRBV19 and TRBJ1-5, with 8 bases fitting TRBD1. The CDR3 totals 13 residues. Trimming cost V 10 bases and J 6 bases; bases outside gene matches: 8. Germline CDR1 reads LNHDA; CDR2 reads SQIVND (reference sequence). In DNA form, the CDR3 reads TGTGCCACCGACAGGGGAGGGGGTCAGCCCCAGCATTTT. It translates to CATDRGGGQPQHF.

The chain couples TRBV5-4 to TRBJ1-2; TRBD1 matches at 7 bases. The CDR3 has 13 amino acids. In germline, CDR1 is SGHNT, CDR2 YYREEE (reference sequence). The trim removed 4 bases at V and 8 bases at J, leaving 8 bases unmatched. In nucleotides, the CDR3 is TGTGCCAGCAGCCCACAGGGGTTAATCGGCTACACCTTC. It specifies CASSPQGLIGYTF.

This clone appeared a few times. V usage is TRBV25-1 and J usage is TRBJ2-1; TRBD1 matches at 9 bases. This CDR3 is 16 amino acids long. Germline V gives CDR1 MGHDK, CDR2 SYGVNS. The V gene end was trimmed by 4 bases and the J gene end by 6 bases; junction bases not matched to a gene: 10. CDR3 nucleotides: TGTGCCAGCAGTGGAACCGGGACAGGGATCGGCAATGAGCAGTTCTTC. This codes for CASSGTGTGIGNEQFF.

The chain links TRBV19 to TRBJ1-5; TRBD1 is a possible D gene (6 bases). The CDR3 is 16 residues long. The V gene lost 5 bases and the J gene lost 2 bases, with 16 bases spanning the gap. Germline values: CDR1 LNHDA, CDR2 SQIVND (reference sequence). CDR3 amino acids: CASSGAEGVGNQPQHF. The CDR3 nucleotides are TGTGCCAGTAGTGGAGCCGAGGGGGTTGGCAATCAGCCCCAGCATTTT. The entire variable domain, with the rest obtained from reference TRBV19 and TRBJ1-5, is as follows: DGGITQSPKYLFRKEGQNVTLSCEQNLNHDAMYWYRQDPGQGLRLIYYSQIVNDFQKGDIAEGYSVSREKKESFPLTVTSAQKNPTAFYLCASSGAEGVGNQPQHFGDGTRLSIL.

The DNA of the CDR3 is TGTGCCAGCAGCTTAGGACAGGGGCGCGAGCAGTACTTC. Its translation is CASSLGQGREQYF. This sequence joins TRBV7-8 and TRBJ2-7; 8 nucleotides match TRBD1. V shed 1 base, J shed 6 bases, and the junction held 2 bases outside the gene matches. Germline CDR1 is SGHVS and CDR2 is FQNEAQ. The CDR3 length is 13 residues.

The J gene is TRBJ1-1, the V gene TRBV5-6; tentatively, D is TRBD1 (5 bases). The CDR3 is 13 amino acids. CDR1 is SGHDT, CDR2 YYEEEE, per germline. V was shortened by 6 bases and J by 7 bases, with 16 bases between the two germline ends. CDR3 DNA sequence: TGTGCCAGCACCCATTGGGGGGATGTTGAAGCTTTCTTT. It codes for CASTHWGDVEAFF.

The table lists this clone with a few counts. The V call is TRBV30, the J call TRBJ1-5; D may be TRBD1 (5 bases). Germline V lookup: CDR1 GTSNPN, CDR2 SVGIG (reference sequence). Trimming left V 0 bases short and J 4 bases short, with 13 bases between. The CDR3 is made up of 15 amino acids. The CDR3 region has the DNA TGTGCCTGGAGTGTGTCAGGGAGGGGAAATCAGCCCCAGCATTTT. Its protein product is CAWSVSGRGNQPQHF. The complete variable domain, with remaining parts taken from reference TRBV30 and TRBJ1-5, reads SQTIHQWPATLVQPVGSPLSLECTVEGTSNPNLYWYRQAAGRGLQLLFYSVGIGQISSEVPQNLSASRPQDRQFILSSKKLLLSDSGFYLCAWSVSGRGNQPQHFGDGTRLSIL.

The genes are TRBV7-8 and TRBJ2-2; 9 nucleotides match TRBD2. The V gene's germline CDR1 is SGHVS and CDR2 FQNEAQ. The ends lost 5 bases at V and 6 bases at J; junction bases unmatched: 7. The CDR3 loop spans 15 amino acids. The CDR3 loop reads CASSPESGRPGELFF. CDR3 sequence (DNA): TGTGCCAGCAGCCCTGAGAGCGGGAGGCCCGGGGAGCTGTTTTTT.

The rearrangement links TRBV7-3 to TRBJ2-2, with D perhaps matching TRBD1 (6 bases). Germline V CDR1 and CDR2: SGHTA, FQGTGA. This CDR3 is 15 amino acids long. V shed 6 bases and J shed 0 bases, with 11 bases lying between them. The CDR3 loop reads CASRRGTSNTGELFF. The DNA of the CDR3 is TGTGCCAGCAGGAGAGGGACATCGAACACCGGGGAGCTGTTTTTT. Full variable domain (rest looked up from reference TRBV7-3 and TRBJ2-2): GAGVSQTPSNKVTEKGKYVELRCDPISGHTALYWYRQSLGQGPEFLIYFQGTGAADDSGLPNDRFFAVRPEGSVSTLKIQRTERGDSAVYLCASRRGTSNTGELFFGEGSRLTVL.

In its sample, this clone was seen once. This chain uses TRBV4-1 with TRBJ1-3; tentatively, D is TRBD1 (6 bases). V dropped 1 base and J dropped 3 bases, with 10 bases sitting between them. The V gene's germline CDR1 is MGHRA and CDR2 YSYEKL. The CDR3 covers 15 residues. CDR3 nucleotides: TGCGCCAGCAGCCAAGGCAGGGGCTTTGGAAACACCATATATTTT. This encodes CASSQGRGFGNTIYF.

The chain joins TRBV2 to TRBJ2-1; the D is unclear. V lost 4 bases and J 3 bases, leaving 10 bases between the germline ends. The CDR3 contains 14 residues. Germline loops: CDR1 SNHLY, CDR2 FYNNEI. CDR3 amino acids: CASSGVTNYNEQFF. CDR3 in DNA: TGTGCCAGCAGTGGGGTCACTAACTACAATGAGCAGTTCTTC.

The gene calls are TRBV21-1 and TRBJ2-7; no DNA check was done on the table's D call, TRBD1. TRBV21-1 is a pseudogene segment. CDR3 length: 21 amino acids. CDR3 sequence reads: CASSKALLGRPQAGSSYEQYV. In nucleotides, the CDR3 is TGTGCCAGCAGCAAAGCGCTTTTGGGGCGCCCTCAGGCAGGGTCCTCCTACGAGCAGTACGTC.

The rearrangement joins TRBV11-3 to TRBJ2-1; D is ambiguous. Trimming took 2 bases from V and 10 from J, leaving 9 bases between them. The CDR3 contains 12 residues. Germline CDR1 SGHNT, CDR2 YENEEA. The CDR3 here is CASSLIDGEQFF. The CDR3 DNA follows: TGTGCCAGCAGCTTAATCGACGGGGAGCAGTTCTTC. The full variable domain, rest sourced from reference TRBV11-3 and TRBJ2-1, is EAGVVQSPRYKIIEKKQPVAFWCNPISGHNTLYWYLQNLGQGPELLIRYENEEAVDDSQLPKDRFSAERLKGVDSTLKIQPAELGDSAVYLCASSLIDGEQFFGPGTRLTVL.

V usage is TRBV28 and J usage is TRBJ1-4; 10 positions match TRBD1. The V and J ends lost 8 bases and 4 bases, in that order; junction bases with no gene match: 4. Germline V lookup: CDR1 MDHEN, CDR2 SYDVKM. There are 14 residues in the CDR3. CDR3 sequence (DNA): TGTGCCAGCGACAGGGGGCTGGGTAATGAAAAACTGTTTTTT. The encoded protein is CASDRGLGNEKLFF. Using reference TRBV28 and TRBJ1-4 for the parts outside the CDR3, the full variable domain is DVKVTQSSRYLVKRTGEKVFLECVQDMDHENMFWYRQDPGLGLRLIYFSYDVKMKEKGDIPEGYSVSREKKERFSLILESASTNQTSMYLCASDRGLGNEKLFFGSGTQLSVL.

The rearrangement joins TRBV19 to TRBJ2-7, with 8 positions matching TRBD2. The CDR3 spans 15 residues. CDR1 and CDR2 (germline): LNHDA, SQIVND (reference sequence). Trimming took 3 bases from V and 4 from J; bases not matched to a gene: 8. The CDR3 spells CASSMKAGDRYEQYF. The CDR3 coding sequence is TGTGCCAGTAGTATGAAAGCGGGAGATCGGTACGAGCAGTACTTC.

V usage is TRBV15 and J usage is TRBJ2-7; 7 bases are a match to TRBD2. V was clipped by 4 bases and J by 2 bases; unmatched bases: 8. The CDR3 is made up of 15 amino acids. The germline gives CDR1 LNHNV, CDR2 YYDKDF (reference sequence). The CDR3 loop reads CATSTRLAPTYEQYF. CDR3 DNA sequence: TGTGCCACCAGCACCAGACTAGCCCCGACCTACGAGCAGTACTTC.

Only one count was recorded for this clone. DNA of the CDR3: TGCAGCGTTGAAGGGCCGCAGACTAGCGGGAGTGGAAGCACAGATACGCAGTATTTT. As protein: CSVEGPQTSGSGSTDTQYF. The chain carries TRBV29-1 and TRBJ2-3; 12 bases are a match to TRBD2. The CDR3 has 19 amino acids. Germline V gene sequence: CDR1 SQVTM, CDR2 ANQGSEA. V shed 1 base and J 0 bases; nucleotides not matched to a gene: 11.

The table lists this clone with a few counts. This rearrangement joins TRBV12-2 to TRBJ2-3; the table's D gene call, TRBD2, was not cross checked with the DNA. TRBV12-2 is a recognized pseudogene. The CDR3 contains 17 residues. CDR3 residues: CASLSTLSGRALDTQYF. The CDR3 nucleotides are TGTGCAAGTCTCTCGACCCTTAGCGGGAGGGCCTTGGATACGCAGTATTTT.